The sequence of this T cell receptor (beta chain) was determined in a study of blood T cells in healthy people across ages. Sample-barcoded 5' priming and a J-beta primer mix drove a second PCR of about 6 to 12 cycles. TCRdb passed the 5' RACE reads through MiXCR, listing each CDR3 protein once. The data contain about 1,400,000 distinct CDR3 sequences, about 40% of them seen just once; the ten biggest clones take up roughly 7.9%. The CDR3 is 14 residues long. J lost 11 bases, V lost 4 bases, and 13 bases had no gene match. Input material: blood. The chain carries TRBV12-3 or TRBV12-4 and TRBJ1-2, with TRBD1 identical over 7 bases. The receptor was isolated from a woman aged 18 to 35 in good health. The CDR3 DNA is TGTGCCAGCAGTTCGGGGCCCGGACAGGTTCCGTACACCTTC. It encodes CASSSGPGQVPYTF.